This TCR beta chain was captured by sequencing in a study of shared clonotypes between healthy human individuals. Study background: Donor composition was a couple of women and three men, aged 18 to 49.

Assay: immunoSEQ multiplex PCR; the TCRdb copy retains only in-frame clones and omits some. The table records about 680,000 clones, around 73% of them present only once. Study observations and caveats: The study generally estimated greater richness for naive than memory subsets. It was only blood that was sampled, and tissue repertoires likely differ.

On this clone: Antigen unknown.

The CD4+ fraction was divided into a CD45RA+ naive subset and a CD45RA-negative memory subset. Trimming at V came to 2 bases and at J to 4 bases, leaving 15 bases not matched to a gene. This CDR3 has 18 amino acids. Germline CDR1 is SGHRS and CDR2 is YFSETQ. The J gene is TRBJ1-1, the V gene TRBV5-1, with TRBD1 matching 9 bases. The TCR comes from a woman in her 30s in good health. The sequenced material came from memory CD4+ T cells sorted from blood. This sample's subset: CD45RA-negative fraction. The CDR3, as DNA: TGCGCCAGCAGCTTATCAGGGAAAACAGGGGGCTTTGGCACTGAAGCTTTCTTT. Translating it yields CASSLSGKTGGFGTEAFF.